The clone carrying this T cell receptor (beta chain) was recorded a few times. This CDR3 region has 14 residues. Germline lookup yields CDR1 SGHNT and CDR2 YYREEE (reference sequence). With V trimmed by 7 bases and J by 8 bases, 10 bases remained unmatched. This record comes from a study of blood T cell repertoires in COVID-19. Study at large: Material from acute and convalescent COVID-19 was sourced from the United States, Italy and Spain. T cells, B-cell-depleted T cells, or PBMCs provided the cDNA or gDNA that served as material.

In the source study's methods: For nucleated cells, counts were estimated from reference gene primer amplification. Data came from immunoSEQ multiplex PCR; TCRdb stores just in-frame clones and leaves some out. That table gives V, J and clone size, and the DNA gave D and trimming. This sample yields fewer than 150,000 clones, of which around 87% are seen a single time; more than 3.5% belongs to the top ten. The sequence derives from a woman in her sixties or seventies with acute or convalescent COVID-19. This chain uses TRBV5-4 with TRBJ1-2, with TRBD1 matching 11 bases. Sequences were obtained from peripheral blood. The CDR3 spells CASSRTGGIGGYTF. DNA for the CDR3: TGTGCCAGCTCGAGGACAGGGGGCATTGGGGGCTACACCTTC.